The next 21 T cell receptor beta chains were all read from a single sample in a study of blood T cells in healthy people across ages. Together with a sample-barcoded 5' primer, a J-beta primer mix was included in a second PCR lasting about 6 to 11 cycles. TCRdb called the 5' RACE reads again in MiXCR, with one record for every CDR3 protein. The top ten hold approximately 7.9% of the sample, which has about 1.5 million distinct CDR3 sequences, around 42% seen once. The material sequenced was blood. The receptor source for this set is a young woman in good health.

The chain uses TRBV2 and TRBJ1-2; weak D call: TRBD1 (5 bases). CDR3 length equals 17 residues. V was shortened by 2 bases and J by 3 bases, with 19 bases between the two germline ends. Per the germline V gene, CDR1 is SNHLY and CDR2 is FYNNEI. As DNA, the CDR3 is TGTGCCAGCAGTGAATCACAGGTCCCTCGAGCTGACTATGGCTACACCTTC. This gives the protein CASSESQVPRADYGYTF.

The CDR3 DNA is TGTGCCAGCAGCTTTGTAGCGGTGGATTCACCCCTCCACTTT. Protein: CASSFVAVDSPLHF. The rearrangement uses TRBV11-2 and TRBJ1-6, with D hard to call. V was pared by 3 bases and J by 8 bases, with 11 bases between. The CDR3 totals 14 residues. Germline V CDR1 and CDR2: SGHAT, FQNNGV. Filled out from reference TRBV11-2 and TRBJ1-6, the complete variable domain reads EAGVAQSPRYKIIEKRQSVAFWCNPISGHATLYWYQQILGQGPKLLIQFQNNGVVDDSQLPKDRFSAERLKGVDSTLKIQPAKLEDSAVYLCASSFVAVDSPLHFGNGTRLTVT.

The chain combines TRBV7-2 with TRBJ1-2, with D tentatively TRBD1 (5 bases). The V and J ends lost 5 bases and 5 bases respectively, with 27 bases between them. The CDR3 totals 18 residues. Germline CDR1 and CDR2: SGHTA and FQGNSA. In DNA form, the CDR3 reads TGTGCCAGCAGCCTTAATGCCCTGTCGTTAGGGGCCCGGTATGGCTACACCTTC. As protein: CASSLNALSLGARYGYTF.

The chain couples TRBV29-1 to TRBJ2-7, with TRBD2 matching 7 bases. CDR1 and CDR2 from the germline V gene are SQVTM and ANQGSEA. Trimming took 7 bases from V and 3 from J; bases not matched to a gene: 12. The CDR3 consists of 14 residues. As DNA, the CDR3 is TGCAGCGCTGGGGGGGTATCCTCCTTCTACGAGCAGTACTTC. Amino acids: CSAGGVSSFYEQYF.

In its sample, this clonotype was seen a few times. The CDR3 sequence: CASSLDGGSNEQYF. In nucleotides, the CDR3 is TGCGCCAGCAGCTTGGATGGAGGGTCGAACGAGCAGTACTTC. The V gene is TRBV5-1, the J gene TRBJ2-7, with D possibly matching TRBD2 (6 bases). The germline V gene encodes CDR1 SGHRS and CDR2 YFSETQ. The CDR3 has 14 amino acids. The germline V and J ends were trimmed by 0 bases and 5 bases, with 12 bases remaining between them.

The chain is built from TRBV20-1 and TRBJ1-2, with TRBD1 identical over 8 bases. Germline V gives CDR1 DFQATT, CDR2 SNEGSKA (reference sequence). Unmatched junction bases numbered 4, after V lost 3 bases and J lost 1 base. The CDR3 is 14 amino acids. Written as DNA, the CDR3 is TGCAGTGCTAGGTGGACAGGGTATAACTATGGCTACACCTTC. This gives the protein CSARWTGYNYGYTF.

This clonotype appeared a few times. This chain uses TRBV14 with TRBJ2-5; TRBD2 matches at 10 bases. The CDR3 consists of 18 residues. V lost 0 bases and J lost 7; bases outside the gene matches: 14. Germline V CDR1 and CDR2: SGHDN, FVKESK. CDR3 protein: CASSQERLGLAVPGTQYF. The CDR3 DNA sequence: TGTGCCAGCAGCCAAGAGCGGTTAGGACTAGCGGTCCCCGGGACCCAGTACTTC.

This clonotype was counted only a few times. This chain connects TRBV5-1 to TRBJ2-7; D is unclear. The DNA matches TRBJ2-5 better at its end, which makes the J call doubtful. The CDR3 runs 14 residues. The germline CDR1 and CDR2 sequences are SGHRS and YFSETQ. CDR3 sequence: CASRPGPTVETQYF. CDR3 DNA: TGCGCCAGCAGACCCGGGCCAACCGTCGAGACCCAGTACTTC.

This clonotype was recorded a few times. This rearrangement joins TRBV7-3 to TRBJ2-1; TRBD2 is a possible D gene (7 bases). Germline V gene lookup returns CDR1 SGHTA and CDR2 FQGTGA. This CDR3 is built from 17 residues. Deletions cut 1 base from V and 0 bases from J, with 13 bases between. The DNA of the CDR3 is TGTGCCAGCAGCTTAAAGGGGGGGCCGAGCTCCTACAATGAGCAGTTCTTC. Translation gives CASSLKGGPSSYNEQFF.

The chain carries TRBV5-4 and TRBJ2-3; 13 nucleotides agree with TRBD2. Germline V lookup: CDR1 SGHNT, CDR2 YYREEE (reference sequence). This CDR3 is built from 16 residues. The V and J ends lost 4 bases and 5 bases, in that order; junction bases with no gene match: 7. CDR3 sequence (DNA): TGTGCCAGCAGCACTGGACTAGCGGGAGCATTAGATACGCAGTATTTT. Its protein is CASSTGLAGALDTQYF.

This clonotype was seen a handful of times. The chain joins TRBV5-1 to TRBJ2-5, with D perhaps matching TRBD1 (5 bases). The J call may be mistaken, given a closer DNA end match to TRBJ2-7. Germline CDR1 and CDR2: SGHRS and YFSETQ. This CDR3 is 15 amino acids long. The CDR3 is CASSPSGRDGNEQYF. Written as DNA, the CDR3 is TGCGCCAGCAGCCCCTCGGGCAGGGATGGGAACGAGCAGTACTTC.

The V call is TRBV20-1, the J call TRBJ2-7; 8 bases are shared with TRBD2. The CDR3 has 14 amino acids. The ends lost 4 bases at V and 12 bases at J; junction bases unmatched: 17. From germline, CDR1 is DFQATT and CDR2 SNEGSKA (reference sequence). The CDR3 bases are TGCAGTGCTACCGGGACTAGTTTAGACGAGACCCGGTACTTC. Protein product: CSATGTSLDETRYF.

The chain employs TRBV6-4 and TRBJ2-1, with 8 bases aligning to TRBD2. The V and J ends lost 5 bases and 1 base, in that order; junction bases with no gene match: 4. The germline V gene has CDR1 MRHNA and CDR2 SNTAGT. The CDR3 length is 15 residues. CDR3 sequence (DNA): TGTGCCAGCAGTAGAGCGGGGGATTCCTACAATGAGCAGTTCTTC. Translated: CASSRAGDSYNEQFF.

This chain connects TRBV7-2 to TRBJ2-5; TRBD2 is a possible D gene (6 bases). The CDR3 contains 16 residues. Germline loops: CDR1 SGHTA, CDR2 FQGNSA. Trimming pared 5 bases from V and 5 bases from J, leaving 21 bases between. In nucleotides, the CDR3 is TGTGCCAGCAGCCCGCAGGAGGGACTTAGCGGTGAGACCCAGTACTTC. Amino acids: CASSPQEGLSGETQYF.

V and J are TRBV29-1 and TRBJ2-5; 9 bases are shared with TRBD1. Germline V gives CDR1 SQVTM, CDR2 ANQGSEA. J was trimmed by 5 bases and V by 7 bases; bases with no gene match: 8. This CDR3 region has 13 residues. The CDR3 protein is CSAGTGSGETQYF. The CDR3 DNA reads as TGCAGCGCAGGGACAGGGTCGGGTGAGACCCAGTACTTC. Combining the CDR3 with reference TRBV29-1 and TRBJ2-5 gives the whole variable domain SAVISQKPSRDICQRGTSLTIQCQVDSQVTMMFWYRQQPGQSLTLIATANQGSEATYESGFVIDKFPISRPNLTFSTLTVSNMSPEDSSIYLCSAGTGSGETQYFGPGTRLLVL.

This clonotype was seen more than once but under ten times. The rearrangement uses TRBV6-5 and TRBJ2-5, with a tentative D call TRBD1 (6 bases). V lost 6 bases, J lost 3 bases, and 11 bases lay in between. This CDR3 has 13 residues. Germline V gene sequence: CDR1 MNHEY, CDR2 SVGAGI. The CDR3 DNA follows: TGTGCCAGCAGGAGTTGGACAGAAGAGACCCAGTACTTC. It specifies CASRSWTEETQYF.

The chain recombines TRBV2 with TRBJ2-5; TRBD2 matches at 7 bases. The CDR3 covers 15 residues. CDR1 SNHLY and CDR2 FYNNEI come from the germline V gene. V lost 7 bases to trimming and J lost 1 base; unmatched junction nucleotides: 9. The CDR3 loop is CASTGTTSTQETQYF. CDR3 bases: TGTGCCAGCACCGGGACTACCTCTACCCAAGAGACCCAGTACTTC.

This sequence joins TRBV12-3 or TRBV12-4 and TRBJ1-3; D remains unclear. This CDR3 comprises 13 residues. Trimming stripped 4 bases from V and 5 bases from J, with 9 bases between. Here the CDR3 DNA reads TGTGCCAGCAGTTATTACGAGAGAAACACCATATATTTT. This encodes CASSYYERNTIYF.

This clonotype was counted a few times. The chain uses TRBV5-5 and TRBJ1-5; a possible D gene is TRBD1 (6 bases). V was pared by 5 bases and J by 3 bases, with 12 bases between. The CDR3 totals 14 residues. From germline, CDR1 is SGHKS and CDR2 YYEKEE (reference sequence). CDR3: CASSYNRVNQPQHF. CDR3 coding DNA: TGTGCCAGCAGTTATAACAGGGTCAATCAGCCCCAGCATTTT.

This sequence joins TRBV4-1 and TRBJ2-1; 9 nucleotides align to TRBD2. Looked up from germline, CDR1 is MGHRA and CDR2 is YSYEKL. V shed 4 bases, J shed 4 bases, and the junction held 8 bases outside the gene matches. The CDR3 length is 16 residues. The CDR3 region has the DNA TGCGCCAGCAGCCCTTCGGGTAGCGGGGGTTACAATGAGCAGTTCTTC. It specifies CASSPSGSGGYNEQFF.

V is TRBV20-1 and J is TRBJ2-7, with 7 bases lining up with TRBD1. Trimming cost V 7 bases and J 1 base; bases outside gene matches: 4. Germline CDR1 DFQATT, CDR2 SNEGSKA (reference sequence). This CDR3 spans 12 amino acids. CDR3 loop: CSGQTGSYEQYF. Here the CDR3 DNA reads TGCAGTGGTCAGACAGGGTCCTACGAGCAGTACTTC.